The sequence of this T cell receptor beta chain was determined in a study of CD8 T cells in Susac syndrome. RNA in amounts of about 0.45 to 1 ug was reverse transcribed with random hexamers. TCR beta CDR3 was amplified by immunoSEQ covering 54 Vbeta and 13 Jbeta. TCRdb reanalysed the immunoSEQ multiplex PCR reads using MiXCR and keeps one entry per CDR3 protein. The sample carries approximately 230,000 distinct CDR3 sequences, approximately 92% recorded once. Sequencing of TCR beta was undertaken in CD8+ and CD4+ T cells derived from blood. Relapsing-remitting disease, either stable or active, was present in the multiple sclerosis controls, who were treatment-naive patients. The authors negatively isolated CD8+ and CD4+ T cells and FACS-enriched TEMRA cells. The CDR3 runs 12 residues. CDR1 is LNHNV and CDR2 is YYDKDF in the germline V gene (reference sequence). Trimming pared 0 bases from V and 5 bases from J, leaving 2 bases between.

The chain links TRBV15 to TRBJ1-5; no definite D call. The sample comprised CD4+ T cells from PBMCs. The receptor comes from a human donor with multiple sclerosis. The DNA of the CDR3 is TGTGCCACCAGCAGAGACTATCAGCCCCAGCATTTT. This sequence encodes CATSRDYQPQHF.